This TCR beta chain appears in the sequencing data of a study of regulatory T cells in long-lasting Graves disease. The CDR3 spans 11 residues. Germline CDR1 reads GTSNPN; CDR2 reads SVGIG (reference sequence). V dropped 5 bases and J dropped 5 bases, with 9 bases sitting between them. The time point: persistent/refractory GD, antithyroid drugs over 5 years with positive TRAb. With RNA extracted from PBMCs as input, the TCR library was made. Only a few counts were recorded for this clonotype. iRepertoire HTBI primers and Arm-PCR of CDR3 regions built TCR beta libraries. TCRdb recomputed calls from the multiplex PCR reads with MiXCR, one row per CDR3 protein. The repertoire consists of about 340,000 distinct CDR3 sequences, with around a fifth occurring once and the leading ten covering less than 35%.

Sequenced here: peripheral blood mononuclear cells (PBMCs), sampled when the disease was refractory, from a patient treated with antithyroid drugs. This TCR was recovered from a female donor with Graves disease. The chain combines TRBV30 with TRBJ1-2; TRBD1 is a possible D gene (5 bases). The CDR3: CAWYSGYGYTF. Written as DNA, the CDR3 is TGTGCCTGGTATTCAGGGTATGGCTACACCTTC.